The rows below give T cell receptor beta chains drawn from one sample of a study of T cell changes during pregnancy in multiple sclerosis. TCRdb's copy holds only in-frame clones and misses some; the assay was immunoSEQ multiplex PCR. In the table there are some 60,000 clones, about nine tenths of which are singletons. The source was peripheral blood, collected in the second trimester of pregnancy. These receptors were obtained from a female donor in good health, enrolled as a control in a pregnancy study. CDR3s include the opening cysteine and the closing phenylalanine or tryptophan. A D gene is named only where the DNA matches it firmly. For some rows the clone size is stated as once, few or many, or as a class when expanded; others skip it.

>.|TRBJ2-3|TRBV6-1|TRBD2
TGTGCCAGCAGTGAGACTAGCGGGAGTTCAGATACGCAGTATTTT
CASSETSGSSDTQYF
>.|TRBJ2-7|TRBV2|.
TGTGCCAGCAGTGAATCCGGAGGGCGGCAGTACTTC
CASSESGGRQYF
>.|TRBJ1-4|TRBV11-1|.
TGTGCCAGCAGCTCGAAAGCGCACAGGAGTGCAACTAATGAAAAACTGTTTTTT
CASSSKAHRSATNEKLFF
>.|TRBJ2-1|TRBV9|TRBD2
TGTGCCAGCAGCGTAGGTCTAGCGGGAGTGGCCCGAAGCAATGAGCAGTTCTTC
CASSVGLAGVARSNEQFF
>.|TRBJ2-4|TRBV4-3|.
TGCGCCAGCAGCCAAGATAAAGGGGACATTCAGTACTTC
CASSQDKGDIQYF
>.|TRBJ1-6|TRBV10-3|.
TGTGCCATCAGTGAGTCCGGGACTAACAATTCACCCCTCCACTTT
CAISESGTNNSPLHF
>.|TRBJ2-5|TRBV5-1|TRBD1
TGCGCCAGCAGCTTGACCCTAAACAGGGGAGAGACCCAGTACTTC
CASSLTLNRGETQYF
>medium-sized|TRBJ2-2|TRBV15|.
TGTGCCACCACCTCAAATGGCGGGTACACCGGGGAGCTGTTTTTT
CATTSNGGYTGELFF
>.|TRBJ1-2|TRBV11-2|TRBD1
TGTGCCAGCAGCTCCTCCCGGACAGGCTATGGCTACACCTTC
CASSSSRTGYGYTF
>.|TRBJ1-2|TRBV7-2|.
TGTGCCAGCAGCCCCGAGCGCCTCTATGGCTACACCTTC
CASSPERLYGYTF
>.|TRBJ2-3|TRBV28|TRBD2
TGTGCCTCTCTAGCGGGATTCGGGACAGATACGCAGTATTTT
CASLAGFGTDTQYF
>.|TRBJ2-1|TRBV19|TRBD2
TGTGCCAGTAGTCCCACCTCGGGACTAGCGGACAATGAGCAGTTCTTC
CASSPTSGLADNEQFF
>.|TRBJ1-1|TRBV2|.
TGTGCCACCCGATCCCCGGGGGGAAACACTGAAGCTTTCTTT
CATRSPGGNTEAFF
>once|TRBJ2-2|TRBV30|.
TGTGCCTGGAGTGGAGAACGCGGTAACACCGGGGAGCTGTTTTTT
CAWSGERGNTGELFF
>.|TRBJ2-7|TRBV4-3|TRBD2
TGCGCCAGCAGCCAAGATTTTGCGGGAGTCCTCCGGGCGGGGGAGCAGTACTTC
CASSQDFAGVLRAGEQYF
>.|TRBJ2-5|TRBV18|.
TGTGCCAGCTCCCTCCGGGACTCAAGGGAGACCCAGTACTTC
CASSLRDSRETQYF
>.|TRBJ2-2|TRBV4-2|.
TGTGCCAGCAGCCAACCGAGGTCACCCGGGGAGCTGTTTTTT
CASSQPRSPGELFF
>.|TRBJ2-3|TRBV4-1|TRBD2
TGCGCCAGCAGCCAATTTTCCTCCGGGGACTACCTGTCCACAGATACGCAGTATTTT
CASSQFSSGDYLSTDTQYF
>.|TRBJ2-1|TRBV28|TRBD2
TGTGCCAGCACCAAGGGGACTAGCGGGAACAATGAGCAGTTCTTC
CASTKGTSGNNEQFF
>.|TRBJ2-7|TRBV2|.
TGTGCCAGCAGTGACGGGTACGAGCAGTACTTC
CASSDGYEQYF
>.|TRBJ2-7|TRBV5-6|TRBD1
TGTGCCAGCAGCCTGTGGGGACAGGCTACCTACGAGCAGTACTTC
CASSLWGQATYEQYF
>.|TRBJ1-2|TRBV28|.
TGTGCCAGCAGTCCACGGCTTTGGGGGCGAGGAGGTGGCTACACCTTC
CASSPRLWGRGGGYTF
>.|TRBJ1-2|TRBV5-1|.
TGCGCCAGCAGCTTGGCCGGGGGTGCCTATGGCTACACCTTC
CASSLAGGAYGYTF
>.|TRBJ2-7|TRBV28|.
TGTGCCAGCAATGAGTCGGGGTCCGGGCACGAGCAGTACTTC
CASNESGSGHEQYF
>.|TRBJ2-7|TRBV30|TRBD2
TGTGCCTGGAGTGCCCTAGCGGGAGGCTACGAGCAGTACTTC
CAWSALAGGYEQYF
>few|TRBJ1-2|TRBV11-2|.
TGTGCCAGCAGCTTATACACGACAGTTAACTATGGCTACACCTTC
CASSLYTTVNYGYTF
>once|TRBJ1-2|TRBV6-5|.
TGTGCCAGCAGTTCAGGGCCGGGGGGGTACGGCTACACCTTC
CASSSGPGGYGYTF
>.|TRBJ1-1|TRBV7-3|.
TGTGCCAGCAGCGCCCGGCCGGGAGGGAACACTGAAGCTTTCTTT
CASSARPGGNTEAFF
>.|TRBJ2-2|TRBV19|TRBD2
TGTGCCAGTAGGTATCTCGCCCGAGCGGGGGGCCAAACCGGGGAGCTGTTTTTT
CASRYLARAGGQTGELFF
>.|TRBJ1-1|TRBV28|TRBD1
TGTGCCAGCAGTTTACTACAGGGGTACACTGAAGCTTTCTTT
CASSLLQGYTEAFF
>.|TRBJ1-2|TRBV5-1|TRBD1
TGCGCCAGCAGCTTGGTGACAGGGATTTTGGGCTACACCTTC
CASSLVTGILGYTF
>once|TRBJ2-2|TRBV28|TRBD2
TGTGCCAGCAGTTTTTGGAGCGGGAGTAGTAACGGGGAGCTGTTTTTT
CASSFWSGSSNGELFF
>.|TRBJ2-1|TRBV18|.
TGTGCCAGCTCCCCTAACAATGAGCAGTTCTTC
CASSPNNEQFF
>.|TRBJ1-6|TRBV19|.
TGTGCCAGTAGTTCCCAGACAGTGGTATCACCCCTCCACTTT
CASSSQTVVSPLHF
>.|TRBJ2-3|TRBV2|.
TGTGCCAGCAACAGGGCTACAGATACGCAGTATTTT
CASNRATDTQYF
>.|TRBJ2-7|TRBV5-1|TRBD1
TGCGCCAGCGGACAGGGCTCAAACGAGCAGTACTTC
CASGQGSNEQYF
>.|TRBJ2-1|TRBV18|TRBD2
TGTGCCAGCTCACCGCTGAGACTAGCGGGGGATGAGCAGTTCTTC
CASSPLRLAGDEQFF
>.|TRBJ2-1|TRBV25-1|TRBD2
TGTGCCAGCAGTGACGGGACTAGCGGGGCCTACAATGAGCAGTTCTTC
CASSDGTSGAYNEQFF
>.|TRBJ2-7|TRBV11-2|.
TGTGCCAACAGCTTTATCGGGGTCTACGAGCAGTACTTC
CANSFIGVYEQYF
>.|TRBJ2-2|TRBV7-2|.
TGTGCCAGCAGCCAAGAGGGCAGACGCGGGGAGCTGTTTTTT
CASSQEGRRGELFF
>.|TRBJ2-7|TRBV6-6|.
TGTGCCAGCAGTTCTACCTACGAGCAGTACTTC
CASSSTYEQYF
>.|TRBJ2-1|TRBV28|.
TGTGCCAGCAGTTTCGGAGGGACCTACAATGAGCAGTTCTTC
CASSFGGTYNEQFF
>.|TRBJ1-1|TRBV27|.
TGTGCCAGCAGACACAGGTCTATGAACACTGAAGCTTTCTTT
CASRHRSMNTEAFF
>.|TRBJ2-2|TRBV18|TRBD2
TGTGCCAGCTCACCTAGCGGGGCCTTAACCGGGGAGCTGTTTTTT
CASSPSGALTGELFF
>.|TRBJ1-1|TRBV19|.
TGTGCCAGTAGTATAGATTTTTGGCTCGTCCCCCTCTCGAGGGGGATGGGGACTGAAGCTTTCTTT
CASSIDFWLVPLSRGMGTEAFF
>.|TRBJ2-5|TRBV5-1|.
TGCGCCAGCAGCTTGGAGGCAGGGATCCAAGAGACCCAGTACTTC
CASSLEAGIQETQYF
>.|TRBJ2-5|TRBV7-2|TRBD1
TGTGCCAGCAGTACAGGGACAGGCCAAGAGACCCAGTACTTC
CASSTGTGQETQYF
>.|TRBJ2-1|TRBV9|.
TGTGCCAGCAGCGGCAGTGAGCAGTTCTTC
CASSGSEQFF
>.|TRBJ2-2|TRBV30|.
TGTGCCTGGAGTGTTCGGGTCACCGGGGAGCTGTTTTTT
CAWSVRVTGELFF
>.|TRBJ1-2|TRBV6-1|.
TGTGCCAGCCGGTTCGCGGCGGATCCTAACTATGGCTACACCTTC
CASRFAADPNYGYTF
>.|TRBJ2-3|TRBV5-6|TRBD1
TGTGCCAGCAGCTTGAGGTCGACAGGGGGCGCAGATACGCAGTATTTT
CASSLRSTGGADTQYF
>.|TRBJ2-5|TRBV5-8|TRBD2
TGTGCCAGCAGCGTCGGGGGGAGGTCGGAGACCCAGTACTTC
CASSVGGRSETQYF
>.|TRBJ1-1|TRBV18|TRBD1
TGTGCCAGCTCGCCCTCCCGGCTAGGGACAGGGAGACCTGAAGCTTTCTTT
CASSPSRLGTGRPEAFF
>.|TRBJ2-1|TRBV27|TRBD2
TGTGCCAGCAGTCCCCTAGCGGGAGTGGTCACTGAGCAGTTCTTC
CASSPLAGVVTEQFF
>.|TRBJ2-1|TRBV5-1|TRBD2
TGCGCCAGCAGCCTGGCTAGCGGCCCCTACAATGAGCAGTTCTTC
CASSLASGPYNEQFF
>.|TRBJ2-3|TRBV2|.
TGTGCCAGCAGTCTACAGGTTGCTAGCACAGATACGCAGTATTTT
CASSLQVASTDTQYF
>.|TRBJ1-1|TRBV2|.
TGTGCCAGCAGGCGGGGCGAAGGGACTGAAGCTTTCTTT
CASRRGEGTEAFF